This is a list of T cell receptor beta chains from one sample in a study of lymphopenia after photon versus proton radiotherapy. This table comes from immunoSEQ multiplex PCR, and its TCRdb copy is limited to in-frame clones, with some not included. Among 26,000 or so clones listed, 81% were seen once. Sample: peripheral blood, taken from a patient treated with photon-based radiotherapy. The receptor source for this set is a man aged 45 to 65 with gastric cancer. CDR3s include the opening cysteine and the closing phenylalanine or tryptophan. The order of the fields is D gene, V gene, clone size, J gene, CDR3 protein, CDR3 DNA. D genes are given only for firm matches. Clone size is stated in some rows and not others, as once, few, many or a class when expanded.

d_call: .; v_call: TRBV15; clone_size: .; j_call: TRBJ2-5; cdr3_aa: CATSRDVGTRETQYF; cdr3_nt: TGTGCCACCAGCAGAGATGTCGGAACCCGGGAGACCCAGTACTTC
d_call: .; v_call: TRBV19; clone_size: .; j_call: TRBJ2-1; cdr3_aa: CASSVPGSLGYNEQFF; cdr3_nt: TGTGCCAGTAGTGTCCCGGGTAGCCTAGGATACAATGAGCAGTTCTTC
d_call: .; v_call: TRBV5-1; clone_size: once; j_call: TRBJ2-5; cdr3_aa: CASSPGQWETQYF; cdr3_nt: TGCGCCAGCAGCCCCGGACAGTGGGAGACCCAGTACTTC
d_call: .; v_call: TRBV9; clone_size: few; j_call: TRBJ2-3; cdr3_aa: CASSVSASTDTQYF; cdr3_nt: TGTGCCAGCAGCGTATCGGCAAGCACAGATACGCAGTATTTT
d_call: .; v_call: TRBV5-4; clone_size: .; j_call: TRBJ1-1; cdr3_aa: CASSLDLPRGGAATEAFF; cdr3_nt: TGTGCCAGCAGCTTGGATCTCCCCCGGGGGGGCGCGGCAACTGAAGCTTTCTTT
d_call: TRBD1; v_call: TRBV5-1; clone_size: .; j_call: TRBJ2-5; cdr3_aa: CASSLGQGRSMGQETQYF; cdr3_nt: TGCGCCAGCAGCCTAGGACAGGGCCGGAGCATGGGTCAAGAGACCCAGTACTTC
d_call: .; v_call: TRBV6-5; clone_size: .; j_call: TRBJ1-2; cdr3_aa: CASRSGSNYGYTF; cdr3_nt: TGTGCCAGCAGGTCAGGTTCTAACTATGGCTACACCTTC
d_call: TRBD1; v_call: TRBV18; clone_size: .; j_call: TRBJ2-2; cdr3_aa: CANGQGRDGELFF; cdr3_nt: TGTGCCAACGGACAGGGTCGTGACGGGGAGCTGTTTTTT
d_call: .; v_call: TRBV7-9; clone_size: .; j_call: TRBJ1-5; cdr3_aa: CASSLAEEPQHF; cdr3_nt: TGTGCCAGCAGCTTAGCAGAGGAGCCCCAGCATTTT
d_call: .; v_call: TRBV7-3; clone_size: .; j_call: TRBJ2-2; cdr3_aa: CASSLTWGNTGELFF; cdr3_nt: TGTGCCAGCAGCTTAACCTGGGGAAACACCGGGGAGCTGTTTTTT
d_call: .; v_call: TRBV2; clone_size: .; j_call: TRBJ2-2; cdr3_aa: CASKWGRTGELFF; cdr3_nt: TGTGCCAGCAAGTGGGGGCGCACCGGGGAGCTGTTTTTT
d_call: TRBD2; v_call: TRBV13; clone_size: .; j_call: TRBJ2-3; cdr3_aa: CASRVAGEDTQYF; cdr3_nt: TGTGCCAGCAGGGTTGCGGGGGAAGATACGCAGTATTTT
d_call: TRBD2; v_call: TRBV9; clone_size: once; j_call: TRBJ2-3; cdr3_aa: CASSVAGGRSTQYF; cdr3_nt: TGTGCCAGCAGCGTAGCGGGGGGGCGGAGTACGCAGTATTTT
d_call: .; v_call: TRBV7-7; clone_size: .; j_call: TRBJ2-2; cdr3_aa: CASSKHGQLGTGELFF; cdr3_nt: TGTGCCAGCAGCAAACACGGTCAATTGGGCACCGGGGAGCTGTTTTTT
d_call: .; v_call: TRBV5-1; clone_size: .; j_call: TRBJ2-1; cdr3_aa: CASSAGVSPYNEQFF; cdr3_nt: TGCGCCAGCAGCGCAGGGGTTAGTCCCTACAATGAGCAGTTCTTC
d_call: TRBD1; v_call: TRBV10-3; clone_size: once; j_call: TRBJ2-1; cdr3_aa: CAISADRPYNEQFF; cdr3_nt: TGTGCCATCAGTGCGGACAGGCCCTACAATGAGCAGTTCTTC
d_call: TRBD1; v_call: TRBV19; clone_size: .; j_call: TRBJ1-4; cdr3_aa: CASSTRGLREKLFF; cdr3_nt: TGTGCCAGTAGTACCAGGGGGCTTAGGGAAAAACTGTTTTTT
d_call: TRBD1; v_call: TRBV6-5; clone_size: few; j_call: TRBJ1-2; cdr3_aa: CASSLVGQSYTF; cdr3_nt: TGTGCCAGCAGTTTAGTGGGACAGTCATACACCTTC
d_call: TRBD1; v_call: TRBV6-1; clone_size: .; j_call: TRBJ1-5; cdr3_aa: CASSEVRGRQPQHF; cdr3_nt: TGTGCCAGCAGTGAAGTTAGGGGGCGGCAGCCCCAGCATTTT
d_call: TRBD1; v_call: TRBV4-3; clone_size: .; j_call: TRBJ1-2; cdr3_aa: CASSPRQGYGYTF; cdr3_nt: TGCGCCAGCAGCCCCCGACAGGGGTATGGCTACACCTTC
d_call: .; v_call: TRBV19; clone_size: .; j_call: TRBJ1-2; cdr3_aa: CASSIAETGYTF; cdr3_nt: TGTGCCAGTAGTATAGCGGAGACTGGCTACACCTTC
d_call: .; v_call: TRBV11-2; clone_size: .; j_call: TRBJ2-7; cdr3_aa: CASSLDWQGYEQYF; cdr3_nt: TGTGCCAGCAGCTTAGATTGGCAAGGGTACGAGCAGTACTTC
d_call: .; v_call: TRBV27; clone_size: few; j_call: TRBJ2-2; cdr3_aa: CARGRGRNTGELFF; cdr3_nt: TGTGCCAGAGGGAGGGGGCGAAACACCGGGGAGCTGTTTTTT
d_call: .; v_call: TRBV27; clone_size: .; j_call: TRBJ2-5; cdr3_aa: CASSFRGRETQYF; cdr3_nt: TGTGCCAGCAGTTTTCGGGGTCGAGAGACCCAGTACTTC
d_call: TRBD2; v_call: TRBV6-4; clone_size: .; j_call: TRBJ2-3; cdr3_aa: CASSESAGGTDTQYF; cdr3_nt: TGTGCCAGCAGTGAGTCTGCGGGGGGCACAGATACGCAGTATTTT
d_call: .; v_call: TRBV6-1; clone_size: .; j_call: TRBJ2-7; cdr3_aa: CASSEEGTAYEQYF; cdr3_nt: TGTGCCAGCAGTGAAGAGGGAACTGCCTACGAGCAGTACTTC
d_call: TRBD2; v_call: TRBV5-1; clone_size: .; j_call: TRBJ2-1; cdr3_aa: CASSLGPAGSGNEQFF; cdr3_nt: TGCGCCAGCAGCTTGGGGCCAGCGGGGTCGGGTAATGAGCAGTTCTTC
d_call: TRBD1; v_call: TRBV18; clone_size: .; j_call: TRBJ2-7; cdr3_aa: CASSPSGTGRHIEQYF; cdr3_nt: TGTGCCAGCTCACCAAGTGGGACAGGTCGGCACATCGAGCAGTACTTC
d_call: .; v_call: TRBV4-2; clone_size: .; j_call: TRBJ2-5; cdr3_aa: CASSQDPPRGVRETQYF; cdr3_nt: TGTGCCAGCAGCCAAGATCCCCCCCGCGGGGTTAGAGAGACCCAGTACTTC
d_call: .; v_call: TRBV19; clone_size: once; j_call: TRBJ2-2; cdr3_aa: CASSPRWSYTGELFF; cdr3_nt: TGTGCCAGTAGTCCCCGTTGGTCGTACACCGGGGAGCTGTTTTTT
d_call: TRBD2; v_call: TRBV19; clone_size: .; j_call: TRBJ2-3; cdr3_aa: CASSITSGGAVTDTQYF; cdr3_nt: TGTGCCAGTAGTATAACCAGCGGGGGGGCCGTGACAGATACGCAGTATTTT
d_call: .; v_call: TRBV11-3; clone_size: .; j_call: TRBJ1-3; cdr3_aa: CASSPGQGPGNTIYF; cdr3_nt: TGTGCCAGCTCCCCGGGCCAAGGACCTGGAAACACCATATATTTT
d_call: .; v_call: TRBV7-8; clone_size: once; j_call: TRBJ2-7; cdr3_aa: CATGEGNYEQYF; cdr3_nt: TGTGCCACTGGGGAAGGGAACTACGAGCAGTACTTC
d_call: .; v_call: TRBV7-2; clone_size: .; j_call: TRBJ2-7; cdr3_aa: CASSLARYEQYF; cdr3_nt: TGTGCCAGCAGCTTAGCGCGGTACGAGCAGTACTTC
d_call: .; v_call: TRBV7-3; clone_size: .; j_call: TRBJ2-1; cdr3_aa: CASSLNRGAEQFF; cdr3_nt: TGTGCCAGCAGCTTAAATAGGGGCGCTGAGCAGTTCTTC
d_call: .; v_call: TRBV5-6; clone_size: .; j_call: TRBJ1-2; cdr3_aa: CASSLGTGLYGYTF; cdr3_nt: TGTGCCAGCAGCTTAGGGACGGGGCTCTATGGCTACACCTTC
d_call: .; v_call: TRBV6-4; clone_size: .; j_call: TRBJ2-5; cdr3_aa: CASSEGTHF; cdr3_nt: TGTGCCAGCAGTGAGGGGACCCACTTC
d_call: .; v_call: TRBV29-1; clone_size: .; j_call: TRBJ2-7; cdr3_aa: CGTLIASEQYF; cdr3_nt: TGCGGGACCCTAATAGCCTCCGAGCAGTACTTC
d_call: .; v_call: TRBV28; clone_size: .; j_call: TRBJ2-4; cdr3_aa: CASSLFGFGKNIQYF; cdr3_nt: TGTGCCAGCAGTTTATTCGGGTTTGGCAAAAACATTCAGTACTTC
d_call: .; v_call: TRBV30; clone_size: .; j_call: TRBJ1-4; cdr3_aa: CACPEQTGTNEKLFF; cdr3_nt: TGTGCCTGCCCAGAACAAACGGGGACTAATGAAAAACTGTTTTTT
d_call: TRBD1; v_call: TRBV5-1; clone_size: .; j_call: TRBJ1-4; cdr3_aa: CASSLAAGGTEKLFF; cdr3_nt: TGCGCCAGCAGCTTGGCCGCAGGGGGGACTGAAAAACTGTTTTTT
d_call: TRBD2; v_call: TRBV29-1; clone_size: .; j_call: TRBJ2-7; cdr3_aa: CSVELGGYHEQYF; cdr3_nt: TGCAGCGTTGAATTGGGGGGGTACCACGAGCAGTACTTC
d_call: TRBD1; v_call: TRBV10-2; clone_size: .; j_call: TRBJ2-1; cdr3_aa: CASSEPPPGTGGPLEQFF; cdr3_nt: TGCGCCAGCAGTGAGCCACCGCCCGGGACAGGGGGACCTTTGGAGCAGTTCTTC
d_call: TRBD1; v_call: TRBV5-1; clone_size: .; j_call: TRBJ1-6; cdr3_aa: CASSGDRIGNSPLHF; cdr3_nt: TGCGCCAGCAGCGGGGACAGGATTGGGAATTCACCCCTCCACTTT
d_call: TRBD1; v_call: TRBV6-1; clone_size: few; j_call: TRBJ1-5; cdr3_aa: CASSETGNQPQHF; cdr3_nt: TGTGCCAGCAGTGAGACAGGGAATCAGCCCCAGCATTTT
d_call: TRBD1; v_call: TRBV7-2; clone_size: once; j_call: TRBJ2-1; cdr3_aa: CASTTSPGQVVYEQFF; cdr3_nt: TGTGCCAGCACCACTTCACCGGGACAGGTTGTCTATGAGCAGTTCTTC
d_call: TRBD1; v_call: TRBV5-6; clone_size: .; j_call: TRBJ1-2; cdr3_aa: CASSFYSDRANYGYTF; cdr3_nt: TGTGCCAGCAGCTTCTATTCGGACAGGGCAAACTATGGCTACACCTTC
d_call: .; v_call: TRBV29-1; clone_size: .; j_call: TRBJ1-2; cdr3_aa: CSVEKGSYGYTF; cdr3_nt: TGCAGCGTTGAAAAAGGGTCGTATGGCTACACCTTC
d_call: .; v_call: TRBV4-3; clone_size: .; j_call: TRBJ2-1; cdr3_aa: CASSQDSSGEQFF; cdr3_nt: TGCGCCAGCAGCCAAGATTCGAGCGGTGAGCAGTTCTTC
d_call: .; v_call: TRBV13; clone_size: .; j_call: TRBJ2-5; cdr3_aa: CASSPRARRETQYF; cdr3_nt: TGTGCCAGCAGCCCCAGGGCTAGAAGGGAGACCCAGTACTTC
d_call: .; v_call: TRBV11-2; clone_size: .; j_call: TRBJ2-3; cdr3_aa: CASSPRGDTQYF; cdr3_nt: TGTGCCAGCAGCCCGAGGGGGGATACGCAGTATTTT
d_call: .; v_call: TRBV5-1; clone_size: .; j_call: TRBJ2-2; cdr3_aa: CASSQSGSGTGELFF; cdr3_nt: TGCGCCAGCAGCCAATCAGGGTCAGGGACCGGGGAGCTGTTTTTT
d_call: .; v_call: TRBV6-5; clone_size: .; j_call: TRBJ1-2; cdr3_aa: CASSYSKVANYGYTF; cdr3_nt: TGTGCCAGCAGTTACTCGAAAGTAGCTAACTATGGCTACACCTTC
d_call: .; v_call: TRBV11-1; clone_size: .; j_call: TRBJ1-6; cdr3_aa: CASSLGGSGDSPLHF; cdr3_nt: TGTGCCAGCAGCTTAGGAGGGTCTGGAGATTCACCCCTCCACTTT
d_call: TRBD2; v_call: TRBV4-1; clone_size: .; j_call: TRBJ2-1; cdr3_aa: CASSQFSGGHESYNEQFF; cdr3_nt: TGCGCCAGCAGCCAATTTAGCGGGGGCCATGAAAGTTACAATGAGCAGTTCTTC
d_call: .; v_call: TRBV19; clone_size: few; j_call: TRBJ1-2; cdr3_aa: CASWEDYGYTF; cdr3_nt: TGTGCCAGTTGGGAGGACTATGGCTACACCTTC